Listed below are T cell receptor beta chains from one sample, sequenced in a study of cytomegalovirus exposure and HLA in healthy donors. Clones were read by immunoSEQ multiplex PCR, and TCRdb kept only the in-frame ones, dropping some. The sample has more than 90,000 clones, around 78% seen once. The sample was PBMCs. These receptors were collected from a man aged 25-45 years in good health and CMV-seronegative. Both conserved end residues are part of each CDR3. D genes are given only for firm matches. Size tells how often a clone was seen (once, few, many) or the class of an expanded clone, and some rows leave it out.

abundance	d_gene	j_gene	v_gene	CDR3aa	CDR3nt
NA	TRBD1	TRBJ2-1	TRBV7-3	CASSRTGGYEQFF	TGTGCCAGCAGCAGGACAGGGGGCTATGAGCAGTTCTTC
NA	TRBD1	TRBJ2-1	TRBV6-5	CASSPRQGPYNEQFF	TGTGCCAGCAGTCCAAGACAGGGACCTTACAATGAGCAGTTCTTC
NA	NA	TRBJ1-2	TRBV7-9	CASTLQGRGGYTF	TGTGCCAGCACGTTACAGGGAAGGGGAGGCTACACCTTC
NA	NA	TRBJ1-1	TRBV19	CASSIILDRLDTEAFF	TGTGCCAGTAGTATAATCCTCGACAGGCTTGACACTGAAGCTTTCTTT
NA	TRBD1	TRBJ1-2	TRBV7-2	CASSTDQQGAHAYGYTF	TGTGCCAGCAGCACAGACCAACAGGGGGCGCATGCCTATGGCTACACCTTC
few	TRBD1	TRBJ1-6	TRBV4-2	CASSLTTGGGSSPLHF	TGTGCCAGCAGCCTGACGACAGGGGGCGGTAGTTCACCCCTCCACTTT
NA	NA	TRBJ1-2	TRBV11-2	CASSPGWRDGYTF	TGTGCCAGCAGCCCCGGCTGGAGGGATGGCTACACCTTC
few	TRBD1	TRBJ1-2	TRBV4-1	CASSQGTGWDGYTF	TGCGCCAGCAGCCAAGGGACAGGGTGGGATGGCTACACCTTC
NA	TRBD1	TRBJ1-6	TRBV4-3	CASSRGTADRNSPLHF	TGCGCCAGCAGCCGAGGGACAGCCGATCGGAATTCACCCCTCCACTTT
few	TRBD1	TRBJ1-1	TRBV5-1	CASSLQGALLGEAFF	TGCGCCAGCAGCTTACAGGGGGCGCTTCTCGGTGAAGCTTTCTTT
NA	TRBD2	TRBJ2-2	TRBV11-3	CASSHGGGRTTGELFF	TGTGCCAGCAGCCACGGGGGGGGTCGGACCACCGGGGAGCTGTTTTTT
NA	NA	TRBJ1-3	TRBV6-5	CASSSVGSPAGNTIYF	TGTGCCAGCAGTTCGGTGGGGAGCCCAGCCGGAAACACCATATATTTT
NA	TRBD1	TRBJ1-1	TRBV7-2	CASSLAQGVNTEAFF	TGTGCCAGCAGCTTAGCGCAGGGGGTGAACACTGAAGCTTTCTTT
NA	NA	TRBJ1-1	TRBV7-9	CASSLGGGNTEAFF	TGTGCCAGCAGCTTAGGAGGGGGGAACACTGAAGCTTTCTTT
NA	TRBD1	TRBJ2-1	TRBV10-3	CAISELPPTGTYNEQFF	TGTGCCATCAGTGAGCTCCCCCCGACAGGGACCTACAATGAGCAGTTCTTC
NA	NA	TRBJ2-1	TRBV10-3	CAISGGSGTYNEQFF	TGTGCCATCAGTGGTGGGAGCGGTACTTACAATGAGCAGTTCTTC
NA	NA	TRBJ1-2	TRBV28	CASSLGQRVIYYGYTF	TGTGCCAGCAGTCTAGGACAGAGGGTAATCTACTATGGCTACACCTTC
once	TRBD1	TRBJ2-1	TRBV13	CASSLMFEGANEQFF	TGTGCCAGCAGCTTAATGTTCGAGGGGGCGAATGAGCAGTTCTTC
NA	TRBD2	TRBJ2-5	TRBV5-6	CASSLRRGEFSGSETQYF	TGTGCCAGCAGCTTGCGGCGGGGGGAATTCTCCGGTAGCGAGACCCAGTACTTC
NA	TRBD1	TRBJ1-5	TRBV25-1	CASDAVGRGRGQPQHF	TGTGCCAGCGACGCGGTAGGCAGGGGGCGCGGTCAGCCCCAGCATTTT
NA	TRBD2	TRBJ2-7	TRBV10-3	CAISRGGSEQYF	TGTGCCATCAGCCGCGGGGGATCCGAGCAGTACTTC
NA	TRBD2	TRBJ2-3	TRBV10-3	CAISEVIAGGPGDTQYF	TGTGCCATCAGTGAAGTGATAGCGGGGGGGCCGGGGGATACGCAGTATTTT
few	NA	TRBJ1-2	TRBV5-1	CASSLAGVEGYGYTF	TGCGCCAGCAGCTTAGCAGGGGTGGAAGGCTATGGCTACACCTTC
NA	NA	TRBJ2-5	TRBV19	CASSNRVRETQYF	TGTGCCAGTAGTAACAGGGTGAGAGAGACCCAGTACTTC
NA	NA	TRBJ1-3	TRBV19	CASSTSTGDSGNTIYF	TGTGCCAGTAGTACTTCAACAGGTGACTCTGGAAACACCATATATTTT
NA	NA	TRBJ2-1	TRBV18	CASSVLQGINEQFF	TGTGCCAGCTCAGTACTACAGGGCATCAATGAGCAGTTCTTC
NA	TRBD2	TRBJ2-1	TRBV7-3	CASSPTSGGNNEQFF	TGTGCCAGCAGCCCGACTAGCGGCGGGAACAATGAGCAGTTCTTC
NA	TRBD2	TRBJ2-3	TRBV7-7	CASSLGLAGDTDTQYF	TGTGCCAGCAGCTTAGGGCTAGCGGGGGACACAGATACGCAGTATTTT
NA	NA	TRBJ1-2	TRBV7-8	CASSHPDRSFGYTF	TGTGCCAGCAGCCACCCGGACAGAAGTTTTGGCTACACCTTC
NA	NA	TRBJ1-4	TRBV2	CASSEARQLRGGREKLFF	TGTGCCAGCAGTGAAGCCCGACAGTTGAGGGGAGGAAGGGAAAAACTGTTTTTT
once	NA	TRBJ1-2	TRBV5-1	CASSPTSDNISLF	TGCGCCAGCAGCCCCACTTCGGACAACATCTCATTGTTC
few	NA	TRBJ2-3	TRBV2	CASSDVGSGPDTQYF	TGTGCCAGCAGTGATGTCGGGAGTGGTCCAGATACGCAGTATTTT
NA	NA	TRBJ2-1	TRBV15	CATSGRTDREQFF	TGTGCCACCAGCGGACGGACAGACCGGGAGCAGTTCTTC
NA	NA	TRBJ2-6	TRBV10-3	CAISGTSPGSRSGANVLTF	TGTGCCATCAGTGGGACTTCCCCGGGTTCGAGATCAGGGGCCAACGTCCTGACTTTC
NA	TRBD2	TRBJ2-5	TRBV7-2	CASSPRLAPETQYF	TGTGCCAGCAGCCCACGACTAGCCCCAGAGACCCAGTACTTC
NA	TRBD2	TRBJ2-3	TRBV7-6	CASGLAGDTRTDTQYF	TGTGCCAGCGGGCTAGCGGGAGACACCCGCACAGATACGCAGTATTTT
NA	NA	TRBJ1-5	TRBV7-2	CASSFAGNSNQPQHF	TGTGCCAGCAGCTTTGCAGGGAATAGCAATCAGCCCCAGCATTTT
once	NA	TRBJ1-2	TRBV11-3	CASSSGLHGYTF	TGTGCCAGCAGCTCAGGCTTACATGGCTACACCTTC
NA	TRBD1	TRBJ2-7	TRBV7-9	CASSLADREHEQYF	TGTGCCAGCAGCTTAGCGGACAGGGAACACGAGCAGTACTTC
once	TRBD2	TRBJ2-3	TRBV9	CASSGGEGTSGRRGTDTQYF	TGTGCCAGCAGCGGAGGGGAGGGGACTAGCGGGAGAAGGGGCACAGATACGCAGTATTTT